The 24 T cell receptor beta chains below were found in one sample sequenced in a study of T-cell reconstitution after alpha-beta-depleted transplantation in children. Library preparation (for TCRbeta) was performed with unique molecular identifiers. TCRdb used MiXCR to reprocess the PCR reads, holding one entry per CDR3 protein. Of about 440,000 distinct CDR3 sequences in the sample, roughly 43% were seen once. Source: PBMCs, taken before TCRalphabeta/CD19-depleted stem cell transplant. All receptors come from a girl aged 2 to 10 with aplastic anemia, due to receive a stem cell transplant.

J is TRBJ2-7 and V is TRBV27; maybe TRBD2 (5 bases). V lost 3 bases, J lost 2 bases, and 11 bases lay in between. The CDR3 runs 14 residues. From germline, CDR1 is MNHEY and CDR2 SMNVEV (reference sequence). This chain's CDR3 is CASSFRGPTYEQYF. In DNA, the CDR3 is TGTGCCAGCAGTTTCCGGGGTCCGACCTACGAGCAGTACTTC.

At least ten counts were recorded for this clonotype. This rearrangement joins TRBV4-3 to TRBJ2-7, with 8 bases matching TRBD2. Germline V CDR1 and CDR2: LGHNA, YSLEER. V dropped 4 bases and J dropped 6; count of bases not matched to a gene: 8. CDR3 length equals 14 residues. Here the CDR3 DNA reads TGCGCCAGCAGCCTGTCTTGGGCGGGAGGCGAGCAGTACTTC. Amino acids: CASSLSWAGGEQYF.

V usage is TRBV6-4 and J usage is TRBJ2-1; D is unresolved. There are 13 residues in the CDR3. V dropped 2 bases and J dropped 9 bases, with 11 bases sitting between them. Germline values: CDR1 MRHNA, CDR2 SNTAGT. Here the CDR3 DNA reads TGTGCCAGCAGTGACACCCTCGATGTTGAGCAGTTCTTC. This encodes CASSDTLDVEQFF.

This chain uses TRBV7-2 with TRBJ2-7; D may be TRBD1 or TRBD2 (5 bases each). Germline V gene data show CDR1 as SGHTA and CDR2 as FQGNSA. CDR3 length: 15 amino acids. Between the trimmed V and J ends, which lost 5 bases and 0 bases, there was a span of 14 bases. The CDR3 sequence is CASSPPGPSSYEQYF. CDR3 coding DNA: TGTGCCAGCAGCCCGCCGGGACCTAGCTCCTACGAGCAGTACTTC.

The CDR3 here is CATSRGAGVYTQYF. CDR3 sequence (DNA): TGTGCCACCAGCAGAGGAGCGGGAGTTTATACGCAGTATTTT. The chain carries TRBV15 and TRBJ2-3, with 8 positions matching TRBD2. Germline V gene sequence: CDR1 LNHNV, CDR2 YYDKDF (reference sequence). V lost 1 base, J lost 7 bases, and 4 bases stayed unmatched. The CDR3 covers 14 residues.

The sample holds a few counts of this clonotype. The CDR3 spells CASSGLVNNADTQYF. The CDR3 DNA reads as TGCGCCAGCAGTGGGCTAGTTAATAATGCAGATACGCAGTATTTT. The rearrangement joins TRBV10-2 to TRBJ2-3; D gene uncertain. The germline V gene encodes CDR1 WSHSY and CDR2 SAAADI. Trimming left V 4 bases short and J 4 bases short, with 15 bases between. The CDR3 consists of 15 residues.

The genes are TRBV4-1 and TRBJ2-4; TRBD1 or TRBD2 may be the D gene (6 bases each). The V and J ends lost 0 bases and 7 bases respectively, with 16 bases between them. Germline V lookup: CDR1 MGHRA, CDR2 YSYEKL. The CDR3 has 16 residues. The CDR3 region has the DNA TGCGCCAGCAGCCAAGATGAGGGACGGAGGGGGAACATTCAGTACTTC. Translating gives CASSQDEGRRGNIQYF.

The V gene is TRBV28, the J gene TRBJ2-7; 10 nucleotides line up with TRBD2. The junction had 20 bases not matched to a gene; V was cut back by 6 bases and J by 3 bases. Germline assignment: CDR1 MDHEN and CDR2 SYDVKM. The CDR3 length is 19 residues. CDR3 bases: TGTGCCAGCAGCCACGGGGGCCCCTGGGGAGCTAGCGGGGGCTACGAGCAGTACTTC. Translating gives CASSHGGPWGASGGYEQYF.

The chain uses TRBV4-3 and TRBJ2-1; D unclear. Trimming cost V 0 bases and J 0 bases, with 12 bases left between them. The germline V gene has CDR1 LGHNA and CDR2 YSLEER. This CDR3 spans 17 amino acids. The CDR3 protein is CASSQDKALSSYNEQFF. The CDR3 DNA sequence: TGCGCCAGCAGCCAAGATAAGGCGTTAAGCTCCTACAATGAGCAGTTCTTC.

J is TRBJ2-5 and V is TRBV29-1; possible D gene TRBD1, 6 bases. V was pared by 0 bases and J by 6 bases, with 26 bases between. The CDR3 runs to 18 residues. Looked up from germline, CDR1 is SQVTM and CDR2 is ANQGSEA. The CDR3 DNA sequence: TGCAGCGTTGAAGATCGAAACCTCTGGGGGCCAGGGAAAAAGACCCAGTACTTC. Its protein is CSVEDRNLWGPGKKTQYF.

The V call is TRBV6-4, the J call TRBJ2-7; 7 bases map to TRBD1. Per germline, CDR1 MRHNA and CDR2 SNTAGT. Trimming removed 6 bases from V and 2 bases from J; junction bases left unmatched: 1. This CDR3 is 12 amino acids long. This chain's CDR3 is CASRRGPYEQYF. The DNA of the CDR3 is TGTGCCAGCAGGAGGGGGCCCTACGAGCAGTACTTC.

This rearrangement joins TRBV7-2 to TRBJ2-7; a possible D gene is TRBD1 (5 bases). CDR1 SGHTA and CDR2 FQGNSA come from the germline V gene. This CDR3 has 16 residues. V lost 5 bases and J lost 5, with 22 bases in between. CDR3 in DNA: TGTGCCAGCAGCCGTAGGGGCCCGGCAGGCCGGGACGAGCAGTACTTC. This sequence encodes CASSRRGPAGRDEQYF.

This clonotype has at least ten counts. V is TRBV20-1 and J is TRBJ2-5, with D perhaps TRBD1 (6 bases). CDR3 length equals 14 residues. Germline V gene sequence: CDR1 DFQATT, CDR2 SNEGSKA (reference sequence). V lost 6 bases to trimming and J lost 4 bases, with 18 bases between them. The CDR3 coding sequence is TGCAGTGCCCTCGGTCAGGGGCACGGAGAGACCCAGTACTTC. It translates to CSALGQGHGETQYF.

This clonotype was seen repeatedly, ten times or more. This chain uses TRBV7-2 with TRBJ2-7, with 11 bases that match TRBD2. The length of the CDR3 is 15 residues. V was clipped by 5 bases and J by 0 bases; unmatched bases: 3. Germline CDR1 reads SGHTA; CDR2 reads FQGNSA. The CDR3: CASSPTSGASYEQYF. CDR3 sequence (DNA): TGTGCCAGCAGCCCGACTAGCGGGGCCTCCTACGAGCAGTACTTC.

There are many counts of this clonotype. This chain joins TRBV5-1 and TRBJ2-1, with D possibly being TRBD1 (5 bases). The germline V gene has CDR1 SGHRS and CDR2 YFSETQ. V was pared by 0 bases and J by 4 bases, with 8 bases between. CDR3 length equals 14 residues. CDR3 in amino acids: CASSLVDRYNEQFF. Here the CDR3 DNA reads TGCGCCAGCAGCTTGGTCGACAGATACAATGAGCAGTTCTTC.

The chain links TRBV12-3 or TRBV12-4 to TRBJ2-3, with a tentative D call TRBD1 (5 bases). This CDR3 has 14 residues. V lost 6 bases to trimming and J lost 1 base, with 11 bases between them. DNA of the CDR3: TGTGCCAGCAGGGGGCAGTCCCGCACAGATACGCAGTATTTT. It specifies CASRGQSRTDTQYF.

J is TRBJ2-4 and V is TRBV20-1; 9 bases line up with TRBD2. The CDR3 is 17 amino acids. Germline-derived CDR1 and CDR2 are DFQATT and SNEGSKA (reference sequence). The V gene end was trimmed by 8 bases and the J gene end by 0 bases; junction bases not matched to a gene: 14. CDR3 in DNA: TGCAGTCTGGAACGACCTAGCGGGGTGATAGCCAAAAACATTCAGTACTTC. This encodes CSLERPSGVIAKNIQYF.

The CDR3 nucleotides read TGTGCCAGTAAGTCCCGACCCTGGGGTATCGACTCACCCCTCCACTTT. Protein product: CASKSRPWGIDSPLHF. This chain links TRBV12-3 or TRBV12-4 with TRBJ1-6; D call uncertain. CDR3 length equals 16 residues. Deletions cut 9 bases from V and 10 bases from J, with 25 bases between.

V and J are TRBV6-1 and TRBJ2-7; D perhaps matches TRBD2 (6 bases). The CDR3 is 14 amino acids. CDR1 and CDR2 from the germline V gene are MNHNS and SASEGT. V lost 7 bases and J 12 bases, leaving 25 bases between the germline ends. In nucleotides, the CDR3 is TGTGCCAGCACCGCAGACTCCACCGGGGCGGGAATGTACTTC. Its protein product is CASTADSTGAGMYF.

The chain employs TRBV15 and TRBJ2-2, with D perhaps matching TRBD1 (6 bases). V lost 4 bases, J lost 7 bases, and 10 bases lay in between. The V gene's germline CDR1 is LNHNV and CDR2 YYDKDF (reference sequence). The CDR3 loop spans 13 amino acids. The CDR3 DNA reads TGTGCCACCAGCACAGGGACAAGCGGGGAGCTGTTTTTT. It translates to CATSTGTSGELFF.

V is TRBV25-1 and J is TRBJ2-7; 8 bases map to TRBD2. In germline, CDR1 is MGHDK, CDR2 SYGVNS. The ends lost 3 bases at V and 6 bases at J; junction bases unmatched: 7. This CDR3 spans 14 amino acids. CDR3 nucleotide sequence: TGTGCCAGCAGTGATCAGCGGGAGTCGTCCGAGCAGTACTTC. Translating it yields CASSDQRESSEQYF.

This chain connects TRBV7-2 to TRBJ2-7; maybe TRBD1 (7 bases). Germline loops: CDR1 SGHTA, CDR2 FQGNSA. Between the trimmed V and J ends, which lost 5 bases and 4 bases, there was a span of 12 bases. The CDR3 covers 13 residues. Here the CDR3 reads CASSRGTVYEQYF. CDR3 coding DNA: TGTGCCAGCAGCCGGGGGACAGTTTACGAGCAGTACTTC. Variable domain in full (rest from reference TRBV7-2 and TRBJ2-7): GAGVSQSPSNKVTEKGKDVELRCDPISGHTALYWYRQSLGQGLEFLIYFQGNSAPDKSGLPSDRFSAERTGGSVSTLTIQRTQQEDSAVYLCASSRGTVYEQYFGPGTRLTVT.

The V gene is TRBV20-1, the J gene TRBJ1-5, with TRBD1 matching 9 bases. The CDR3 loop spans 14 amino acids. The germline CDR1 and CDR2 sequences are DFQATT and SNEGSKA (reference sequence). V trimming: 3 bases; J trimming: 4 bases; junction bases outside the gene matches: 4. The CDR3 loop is CSASRDRENQPQHF. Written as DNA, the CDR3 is TGCAGTGCTAGCAGGGACAGGGAGAATCAGCCCCAGCATTTT.

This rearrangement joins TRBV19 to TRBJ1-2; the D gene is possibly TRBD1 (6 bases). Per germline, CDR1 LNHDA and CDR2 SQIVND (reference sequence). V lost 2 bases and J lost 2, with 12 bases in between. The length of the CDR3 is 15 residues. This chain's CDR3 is CASSIKPGANYGYTF. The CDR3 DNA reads TGTGCCAGTAGTATAAAACCGGGGGCCAACTATGGCTACACCTTC.